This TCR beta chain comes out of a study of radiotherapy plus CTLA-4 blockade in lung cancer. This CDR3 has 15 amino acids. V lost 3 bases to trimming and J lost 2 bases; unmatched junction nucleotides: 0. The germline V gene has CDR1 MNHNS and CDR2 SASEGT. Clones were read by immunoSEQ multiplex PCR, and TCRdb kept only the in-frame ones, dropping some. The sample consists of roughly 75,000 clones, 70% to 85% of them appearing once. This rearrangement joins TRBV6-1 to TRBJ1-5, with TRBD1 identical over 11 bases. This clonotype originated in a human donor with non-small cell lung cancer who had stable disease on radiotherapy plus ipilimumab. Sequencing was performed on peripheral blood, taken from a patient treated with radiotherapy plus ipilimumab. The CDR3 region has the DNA TGTGCCAGCAGTGAGGGACAGGGGGGCAATCAGCCCCAGCATTTT. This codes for CASSEGQGGNQPQHF.